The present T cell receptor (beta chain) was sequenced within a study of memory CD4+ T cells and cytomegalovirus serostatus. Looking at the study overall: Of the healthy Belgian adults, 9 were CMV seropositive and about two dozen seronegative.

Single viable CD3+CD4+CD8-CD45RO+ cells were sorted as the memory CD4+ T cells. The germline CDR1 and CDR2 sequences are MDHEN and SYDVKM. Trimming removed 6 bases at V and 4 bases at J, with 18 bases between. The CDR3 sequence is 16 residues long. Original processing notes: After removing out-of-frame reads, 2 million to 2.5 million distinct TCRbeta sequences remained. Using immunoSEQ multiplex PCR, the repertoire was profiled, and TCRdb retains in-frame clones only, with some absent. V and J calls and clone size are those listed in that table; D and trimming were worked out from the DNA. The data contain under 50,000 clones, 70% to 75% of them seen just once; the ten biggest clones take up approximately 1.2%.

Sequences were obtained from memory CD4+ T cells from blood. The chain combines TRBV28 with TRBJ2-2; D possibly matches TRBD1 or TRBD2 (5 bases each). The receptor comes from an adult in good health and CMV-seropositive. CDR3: CASRPERGRTTGELFF. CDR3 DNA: TGTGCCAGCAGACCTGAGAGGGGCAGGACCACCGGGGAGCTGTTTTTT. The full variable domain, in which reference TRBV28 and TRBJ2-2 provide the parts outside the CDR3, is DVKVTQSSRYLVKRTGEKVFLECVQDMDHENMFWYRQDPGLGLRLIYFSYDVKMKEKGDIPEGYSVSREKKERFSLILESASTNQTSMYLCASRPERGRTTGELFFGEGSRLTVL.